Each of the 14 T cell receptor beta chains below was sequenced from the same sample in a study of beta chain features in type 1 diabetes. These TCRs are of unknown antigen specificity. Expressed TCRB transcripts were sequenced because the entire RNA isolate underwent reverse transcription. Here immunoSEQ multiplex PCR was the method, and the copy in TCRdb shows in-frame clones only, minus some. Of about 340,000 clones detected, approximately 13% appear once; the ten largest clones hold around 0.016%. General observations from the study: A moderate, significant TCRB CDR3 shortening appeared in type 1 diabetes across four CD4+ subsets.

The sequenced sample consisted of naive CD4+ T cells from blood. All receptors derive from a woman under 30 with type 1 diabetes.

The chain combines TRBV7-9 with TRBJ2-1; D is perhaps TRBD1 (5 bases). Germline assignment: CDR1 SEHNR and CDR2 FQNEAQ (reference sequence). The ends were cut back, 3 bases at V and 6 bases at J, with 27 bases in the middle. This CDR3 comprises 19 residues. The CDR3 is CASSFDTSRVTVLSNEQFF. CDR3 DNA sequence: TGTGCCAGCAGCTTCGACACAAGCAGGGTGACAGTACTAAGCAATGAGCAGTTCTTC.

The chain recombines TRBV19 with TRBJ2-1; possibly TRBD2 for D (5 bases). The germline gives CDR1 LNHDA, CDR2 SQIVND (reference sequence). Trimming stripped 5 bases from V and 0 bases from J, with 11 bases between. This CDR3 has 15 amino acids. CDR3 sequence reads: CASSAPGSSYNEQFF. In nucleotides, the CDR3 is TGTGCCAGTAGTGCCCCGGGGAGCTCCTACAATGAGCAGTTCTTC.

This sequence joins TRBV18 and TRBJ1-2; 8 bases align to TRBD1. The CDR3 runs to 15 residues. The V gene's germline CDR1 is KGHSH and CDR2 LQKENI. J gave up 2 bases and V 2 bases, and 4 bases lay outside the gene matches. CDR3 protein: CASSPEQGVNYGYTF. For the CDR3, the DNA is TGTGCCAGCTCACCAGAACAGGGGGTAAACTATGGCTACACCTTC.

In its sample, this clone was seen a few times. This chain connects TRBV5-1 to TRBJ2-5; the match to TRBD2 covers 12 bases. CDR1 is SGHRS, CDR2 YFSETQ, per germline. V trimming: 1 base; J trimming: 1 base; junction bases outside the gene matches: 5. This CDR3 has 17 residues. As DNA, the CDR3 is TGCGCCAGCAGCTTGAGGGCTAGCGGGAGGGCCCAAGAGACCCAGTACTTC. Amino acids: CASSLRASGRAQETQYF.

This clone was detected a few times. The CDR3 DNA reads TGTGCCAGCAGGTCCGGACAGGGCTACGAGCAGTACTTC. This codes for CASRSGQGYEQYF. The V and J genes are TRBV28 and TRBJ2-7, with 8 positions matching TRBD1. The germline CDR1 and CDR2 sequences are MDHEN and SYDVKM. This CDR3 region has 13 residues. The J segment lost 3 bases and the V segment lost 6 bases, leaving 4 bases of the junction unmatched.

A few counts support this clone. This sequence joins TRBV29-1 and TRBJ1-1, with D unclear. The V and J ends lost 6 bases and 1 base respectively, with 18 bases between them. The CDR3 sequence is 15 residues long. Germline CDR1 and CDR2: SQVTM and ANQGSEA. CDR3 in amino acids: CSVAPIVRKNTEAFF. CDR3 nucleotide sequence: TGCAGCGTAGCCCCTATAGTTAGAAAGAACACTGAAGCTTTCTTT. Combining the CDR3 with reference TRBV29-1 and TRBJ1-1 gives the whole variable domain SAVISQKPSRDICQRGTSLTIQCQVDSQVTMMFWYRQQPGQSLTLIATANQGSEATYESGFVIDKFPISRPNLTFSTLTVSNMSPEDSSIYLCSVAPIVRKNTEAFFGQGTRLTVV.

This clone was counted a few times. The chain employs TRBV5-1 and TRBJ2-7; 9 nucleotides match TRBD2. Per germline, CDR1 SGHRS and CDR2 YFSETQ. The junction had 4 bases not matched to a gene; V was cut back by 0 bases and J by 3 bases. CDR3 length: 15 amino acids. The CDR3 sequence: CASSLGLAGNYEQYF. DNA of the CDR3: TGCGCCAGCAGCTTGGGGCTAGCGGGGAACTACGAGCAGTACTTC.

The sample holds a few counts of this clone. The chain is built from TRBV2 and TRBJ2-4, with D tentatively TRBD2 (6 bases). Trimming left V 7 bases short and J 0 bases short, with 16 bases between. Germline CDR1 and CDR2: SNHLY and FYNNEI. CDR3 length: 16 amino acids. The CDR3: CASISASDLAKNIQYF. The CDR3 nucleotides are TGTGCCAGCATTTCGGCTAGCGACCTAGCCAAAAACATTCAGTACTTC.

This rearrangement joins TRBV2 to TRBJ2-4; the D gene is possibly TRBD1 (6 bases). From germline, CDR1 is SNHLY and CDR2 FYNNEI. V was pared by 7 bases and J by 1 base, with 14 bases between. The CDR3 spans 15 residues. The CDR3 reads CASTPRGWAKNIQYF. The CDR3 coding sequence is TGTGCCAGCACCCCAAGGGGGTGGGCCAAAAACATTCAGTACTTC.

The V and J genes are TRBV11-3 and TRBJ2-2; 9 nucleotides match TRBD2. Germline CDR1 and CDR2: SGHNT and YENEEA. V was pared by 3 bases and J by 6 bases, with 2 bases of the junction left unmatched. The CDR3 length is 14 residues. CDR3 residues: CASSFSGSPGELFF. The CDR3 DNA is TGTGCCAGCAGCTTTAGCGGGAGCCCCGGGGAGCTGTTTTTT.

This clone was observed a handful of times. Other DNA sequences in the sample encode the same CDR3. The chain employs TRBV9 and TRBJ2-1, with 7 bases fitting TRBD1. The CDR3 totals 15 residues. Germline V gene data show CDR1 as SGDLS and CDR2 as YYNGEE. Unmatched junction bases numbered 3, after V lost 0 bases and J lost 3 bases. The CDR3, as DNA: TGTGCCAGCAGCGTAGGGGCAGGGGGCTACAATGAGCAGTTCTTC. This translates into CASSVGAGGYNEQFF. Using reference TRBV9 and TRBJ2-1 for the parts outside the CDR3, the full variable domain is DSGVTQTPKHLITATGQRVTLRCSPRSGDLSVYWYQQSLDQGLQFLIQYYNGEERAKGNILERFSAQQFPDLHSELNLSSLELGDSALYFCASSVGAGGYNEQFFGPGTRLTVL.

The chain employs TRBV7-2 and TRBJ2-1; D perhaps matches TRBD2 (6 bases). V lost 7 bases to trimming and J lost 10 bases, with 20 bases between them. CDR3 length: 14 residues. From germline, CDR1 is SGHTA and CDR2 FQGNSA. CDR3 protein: CASTPSPGLREQFF. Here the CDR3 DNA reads TGTGCCAGCACCCCGTCCCCGGGACTCCGAGAGCAGTTCTTC.

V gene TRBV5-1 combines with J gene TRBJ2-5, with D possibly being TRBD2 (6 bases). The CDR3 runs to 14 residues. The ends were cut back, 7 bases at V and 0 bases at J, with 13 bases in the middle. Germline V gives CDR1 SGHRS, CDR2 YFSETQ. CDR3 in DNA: TGCGCCAGCCGGAGGGAGGCAAACCAAGAGACCCAGTACTTC. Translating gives CASRREANQETQYF.

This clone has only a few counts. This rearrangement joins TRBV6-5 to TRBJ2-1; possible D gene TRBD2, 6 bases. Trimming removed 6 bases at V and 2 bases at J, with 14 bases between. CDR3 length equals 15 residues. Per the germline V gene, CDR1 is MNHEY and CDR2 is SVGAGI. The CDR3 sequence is CASRAGGFPYNEQFF. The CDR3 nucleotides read TGTGCCAGCAGAGCCGGAGGGTTCCCCTACAATGAGCAGTTCTTC.